This entry describes one T cell receptor beta chain. The J segment lost 6 bases and the V segment lost 6 bases, leaving 9 bases of the junction unmatched. The CDR3 is 14 residues long. CDR1 is SQVTM and CDR2 is ANQGSEA in the germline V gene. This sample was taken from a study of CD8+ T cells in alopecia areata. Study background: Administration of oral tofacitinib to treated patients was at 5 to 10 mg twice daily.

Reverse transcription of extracted RNA yielded cDNA, which provided the sequencing template. Produced via immunoSEQ multiplex PCR; TCRdb's table is partial and in-frame only. Of under 70,000 clones in the sample, over 95% were seen once. Sequences were derived from CD8+ T cells sorted from blood, sampled at week 0. The receptor comes from a human donor with alopecia areata. V usage is TRBV29-1 and J usage is TRBJ2-3; 10 nucleotides line up with TRBD1. The CDR3 here is CSVFGTGVVDTQYF. In DNA, the CDR3 is TGCAGCGTGTTCGGGACAGGGGTGGTCGATACGCAGTATTTT.